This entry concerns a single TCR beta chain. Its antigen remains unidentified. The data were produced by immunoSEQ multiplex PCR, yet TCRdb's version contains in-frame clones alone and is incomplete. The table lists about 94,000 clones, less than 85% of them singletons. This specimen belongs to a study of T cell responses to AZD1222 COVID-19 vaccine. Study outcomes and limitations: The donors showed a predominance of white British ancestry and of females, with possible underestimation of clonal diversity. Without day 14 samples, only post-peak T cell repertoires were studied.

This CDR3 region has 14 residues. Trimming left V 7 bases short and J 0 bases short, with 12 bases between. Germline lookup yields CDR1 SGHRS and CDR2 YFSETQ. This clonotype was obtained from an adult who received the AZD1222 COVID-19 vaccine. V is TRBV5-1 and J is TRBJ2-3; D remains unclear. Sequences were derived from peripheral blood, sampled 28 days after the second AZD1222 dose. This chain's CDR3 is CASYGLASTDTQYF. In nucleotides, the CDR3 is TGCGCCAGCTACGGGTTGGCTAGCACAGATACGCAGTATTTT.